What follows are 20 T cell receptor beta chains derived from one specimen sequenced in a study of blood T cell repertoires in COVID-19. Here immunoSEQ multiplex PCR was the method, and the copy in TCRdb shows in-frame clones only, minus some. The sample lists 200,000 to 250,000 clones; roughly 90% were seen once. What was sequenced was PBMCs or T cells enriched from blood (not recorded which). The receptors were gathered from a woman aged 40 to 49 with acute COVID-19.

The chain couples TRBV4-1 to TRBJ2-5, with D possibly being TRBD2 (7 bases). This CDR3 region has 16 residues. V was pared by 4 bases and J by 4 bases, with 19 bases between. CDR1 is MGHRA and CDR2 is YSYEKL in the germline V gene. The CDR3 loop reads CASSPYAGATGETQYF. The DNA for the CDR3 is TGCGCCAGCAGCCCCTACGCGGGGGCCACAGGAGAGACCCAGTACTTC.

The rearrangement uses TRBV2 and TRBJ1-2; 8 nucleotides line up with TRBD1. Looked up from germline, CDR1 is SNHLY and CDR2 is FYNNEI. Trimming at V came to 8 bases and at J to 7 bases, leaving 15 bases not matched to a gene. This CDR3 has 15 residues. The CDR3 region is CASGLSGGAGLGYTF. CDR3 nucleotide sequence: TGTGCCAGCGGTTTATCAGGGGGCGCGGGACTTGGCTACACCTTC.

In this sample, this clone turned up once. V and J are TRBV6-5 and TRBJ1-4; no reliable D call. V was trimmed by 2 bases and J by 0 bases, leaving 7 bases between them. Germline loops: CDR1 MNHEY, CDR2 SVGAGI. The CDR3 runs 15 residues. Here the CDR3 reads CASSYAESTNEKLFF. The CDR3 nucleotides are TGTGCCAGCAGTTACGCAGAATCAACTAATGAAAAACTGTTTTTT.

The chain combines TRBV5-1 with TRBJ1-1; D is unresolved. The CDR3 spans 16 residues. Trimming removed 0 bases at V and 6 bases at J, with 18 bases between. The germline CDR1 and CDR2 sequences are SGHRS and YFSETQ. The CDR3 reads CASSLVNIHQSPEAFF. The CDR3 DNA reads as TGCGCCAGCAGCTTGGTCAACATTCATCAGTCACCTGAAGCTTTCTTT.

The chain links TRBV7-9 to TRBJ1-1; TRBD1 is a possible D gene (6 bases). There are 18 residues in the CDR3. Trimming took off 3 bases at V and 2 bases at J, with 22 bases between the two ends. Germline CDR1 reads SEHNR; CDR2 reads FQNEAQ (reference sequence). CDR3 sequence reads: CASSFGQGRGGLNTEAFF. The CDR3 DNA reads as TGTGCCAGCAGCTTCGGCCAGGGGCGTGGGGGCTTAAACACTGAAGCTTTCTTT.

This chain links TRBV19 with TRBJ1-5, with D possibly TRBD1 on 5 matching bases. Deletions cut 7 bases from V and 3 bases from J, with 10 bases between. CDR1 and CDR2 from the germline V gene are LNHDA and SQIVND (reference sequence). The CDR3 is 13 residues long. The CDR3 nucleotides read TGTGCCAGTATAGGAGGGGCCAATCAGCCCCAGCATTTT. Amino acids: CASIGGANQPQHF.

This chain connects TRBV29-1 to TRBJ1-1, with D maybe TRBD1 (6 bases). V was cut by 4 bases and J by 4 bases, with 10 bases left in between. The CDR3 runs 12 residues. The germline V gene has CDR1 SQVTM and CDR2 ANQGSEA. The CDR3 nucleotides are TGCAGCGTTGTCCAGGGGAGCACTGAAGCTTTCTTT. Protein product: CSVVQGSTEAFF.

The rearrangement links TRBV3-1 (or the pseudogene TRBV3-2) to TRBJ2-2; 13 nucleotides match TRBD2. The CDR3 is 18 residues long. The germline V gene encodes CDR1 LGHDT and CDR2 YNNKEL (reference sequence). The V and J ends lost 1 base and 6 bases, in that order; junction bases with no gene match: 8. The CDR3: CASSQATSGGARSGELFF. Written as DNA, the CDR3 is TGTGCCAGCAGCCAAGCTACTAGCGGGGGGGCCAGGTCCGGGGAGCTGTTTTTT.

This chain's CDR3 is CASSGQAKTQYF. CDR3 in DNA: TGTGCCAGCAGTGGGCAGGCGAAGACCCAGTACTTC. The rearrangement joins TRBV6-4 to TRBJ2-5; D is uncertain. Germline CDR1 is MRHNA and CDR2 is SNTAGT. The V and J ends lost 4 bases and 6 bases respectively, with 9 bases between them. There are 12 residues in the CDR3.

The chain has TRBV5-1 and TRBJ2-5; 7 nucleotides align to TRBD2. The germline CDR1 and CDR2 sequences are SGHRS and YFSETQ. J lost 2 bases, V lost 0 bases, and 4 bases had no gene match. The CDR3 is 15 amino acids. DNA for the CDR3: TGCGCCAGCAGCTTGGGCTCGCGGGGGCAAGAGACCCAGTACTTC. Its protein product is CASSLGSRGQETQYF.

This chain connects TRBV10-3 to TRBJ1-1, with TRBD1 identical over 7 bases. The CDR3 loop spans 14 amino acids. Germline CDR1 ENHRY, CDR2 SYGVKD. The J segment lost 3 bases and the V segment lost 3 bases, leaving 4 bases of the junction unmatched. This CDR3 reads CAISDPTGDTEAFF. CDR3 DNA: TGTGCCATCAGTGACCCTACAGGGGACACTGAAGCTTTCTTT.

This rearrangement joins TRBV12-3 or TRBV12-4 to TRBJ1-2; D unresolved. This CDR3 is 13 amino acids long. V was trimmed by 2 bases and J by 3 bases, leaving 7 bases between them. The CDR3 loop is CASSLTSDYGYTF. In nucleotides, the CDR3 is TGTGCCAGCAGTTTAACATCTGACTATGGCTACACCTTC.

The V call is TRBV3-1 (or the pseudogene TRBV3-2), the J call TRBJ2-4, with D perhaps TRBD2 (5 bases). The germline V gene has CDR1 LGHDT and CDR2 YNNKEL (reference sequence). V lost 0 bases, J lost 2 bases, and 8 bases lay in between. The CDR3 length is 15 residues. The CDR3, as DNA: TGTGCCAGCAGCCAAGATCCGGGGACCAAAAACATTCAGTACTTC. It is translated as CASSQDPGTKNIQYF.

The chain combines TRBV6-4 with TRBJ2-3; possible D gene TRBD2, 6 bases. The V end was cut by 0 bases, the J end by 2 bases, with 12 bases between. Per germline, CDR1 MRHNA and CDR2 SNTAGT. The CDR3 sequence is 16 residues long. The CDR3 bases are TGTGCCAGCAGTGACTCTGGGCGGGGTGACACAGATACGCAGTATTTT. It encodes CASSDSGRGDTDTQYF.

In regard to this clone: The sample contains more than one DNA sequence encoding this CDR3. The chain joins TRBV29-1 to TRBJ1-1; 8 bases are shared with TRBD1. Germline V gene sequence: CDR1 SQVTM, CDR2 ANQGSEA. The CDR3 is 12 residues long. After removal of 6 bases from V and 4 bases from J, the junction contained 4 bases not matched to a gene. CDR3 coding DNA: TGCAGCGTCGCGACAGGGGTCACTGAAGCTTTCTTT. As protein: CSVATGVTEAFF.

This chain joins TRBV2 and TRBJ1-5, with 9 bases identical to TRBD1. J gave up 2 bases and V 6 bases, and 5 bases lay outside the gene matches. The CDR3 contains 15 residues. Germline CDR1 and CDR2: SNHLY and FYNNEI. Here the CDR3 DNA reads TGTGCCAGCAGCAAACAGGGGGCAGGCAATCAGCCCCAGCATTTT. Protein: CASSKQGAGNQPQHF.

The J gene is TRBJ1-5, the V gene TRBV28; 7 bases map to TRBD1. CDR1 MDHEN and CDR2 SYDVKM come from the germline V gene. The V gene end was trimmed by 8 bases and the J gene end by 0 bases; junction bases not matched to a gene: 4. The CDR3 is made up of 14 amino acids. CDR3 coding DNA: TGTGCCAGCGGGGACAGTTATAGCAATCAGCCCCAGCATTTT. Its translation: CASGDSYSNQPQHF.

This chain links TRBV12-3 or TRBV12-4 with TRBJ1-2; possible D gene TRBD1, 6 bases. V was trimmed by 3 bases and J by 6 bases, leaving 11 bases between them. The CDR3 spans 13 residues. The CDR3 reads CASSFRGDNGYTF. In DNA form, the CDR3 reads TGTGCCAGCAGTTTCCGGGGGGACAATGGCTACACCTTC.

The chain combines TRBV2 with TRBJ2-3; a possible D gene is TRBD2 (5 bases). The CDR3 contains 12 residues. CDR1 SNHLY and CDR2 FYNNEI come from the germline V gene. The V gene lost 4 bases and the J gene lost 7 bases, with 9 bases spanning the gap. DNA for the CDR3: TGTGCCAGCAGTGTAGTAGCGCATACGCAGTATTTT. Its translation is CASSVVAHTQYF.

The rearrangement joins TRBV11-3 to TRBJ2-3; 9 bases align to TRBD2. J gave up 5 bases and V 5 bases, and 2 bases lay outside the gene matches. Germline assignment: CDR1 SGHNT and CDR2 YENEEA. The CDR3 covers 13 residues. The CDR3 nucleotides read TGTGCCAGCAGCGCGGGGGGGGAAGATACGCAGTATTTT. Its translation is CASSAGGEDTQYF.